This is a list of T cell receptor beta chains from one sample in a study of T cell repertoires in cytomegalovirus infection. Which antigens these TCRs recognize remains unknown. Using its own MiXCR run on the reads, TCRdb lists one record per CDR3 protein. The sample contains about 770,000 distinct CDR3 sequences, roughly 29% of which appear only once. The sequenced sample was cultured CD8+ T cells from PBMCs, obtained from culture after CMV antigen stimulation. These receptors were obtained from a human donor in good health (CMV status not recorded). Some clones in this sample may be carry-over from other donors' samples. Each CDR3 is given with its conserved first and last residue. The order of the fields is CDR3 length, J gene, D gene, V gene, clone size, CDR3 protein, CDR3 DNA. D genes are given only for firm matches. The size entry is marked missing in some rows and otherwise reads once, few, many or a size class.

15,TRBJ2-3,NA,TRBV4-1,few,CASSQDPGGPDTQYF,TGCGCCAGCAGCCAAGATCCCGGGGGGCCAGATACGCAGTATTTT
13,TRBJ1-2,NA,TRBV5-6,NA,CASSWGGKNGYTF,TGTGCCAGCAGCTGGGGCGGAAAAAATGGCTACACCTTC
14,TRBJ1-6,TRBD1,TRBV27,NA,CASRPGQVGSPLHF,TGTGCCAGCAGGCCGGGACAGGTGGGGTCACCCCTCCACTTT
15,TRBJ2-1,TRBD1,TRBV5-1,few,CATRTGISSYNEQFF,TGCGCCACCAGGACAGGGATCAGCTCCTACAATGAGCAGTTCTTC
15,TRBJ1-6,TRBD1,TRBV12-3/TRBV12-4,many,CASSKRQGQNSPLHF,TGTGCCAGCAGCAAGAGACAGGGGCAAAATTCACCCCTCCACTTT
12,TRBJ1-1,NA,TRBV7-8,many,CASSLDVTEAFF,TGTGCCAGCAGCTTAGACGTCACTGAAGCTTTCTTT
14,TRBJ2-6,TRBD1,TRBV19,NA,CASSPGQKANVLTF,TGTGCCAGTAGCCCGGGACAGAAGGCCAACGTCCTGACTTTC
14,TRBJ2-7,NA,TRBV7-2,many,CASSLGGTYLVQYF,TGTGCCAGCAGCTTAGGAGGGACTTACCTAGTGCAGTACTTC
16,TRBJ1-2,TRBD1,TRBV7-2,NA,CASSPRGGTGVNGYTF,TGTGCCAGCAGCCCACGGGGGGGGACAGGGGTGAATGGCTACACCTTC
14,TRBJ1-3,NA,TRBV6-6,once,CASSTGAGGNTIYF,TGTGCCAGCAGCACGGGGGCAGGGGGAAACACCATATATTTT
13,TRBJ1-4,NA,TRBV29-1,NA,CSAAHELNEKLFF,TGCAGCGCCGCGCATGAATTGAATGAAAAACTGTTTTTT